The source of this T cell receptor (beta chain) is a study of blood T cell repertoires in COVID-19. Across the whole study: Acute and convalescent COVID-19 specimens originated in the United States, Italy and Spain. Sources were T cells, B-cell-depleted T cells, or PBMCs; the material itself was cDNA or gDNA.

V lost 1 base and J 9 bases, leaving 8 bases between the germline ends. CDR3 length equals 12 residues. Looked up from germline, CDR1 is SGHRS and CDR2 is YFSETQ. Original handling: Nucleated cell number was recorded as an estimate derived from reference gene primer amplification. Only in-frame clones appear in the TCRdb table, and some are missing; sequencing was by immunoSEQ multiplex PCR. The D gene and trimming were derived from the DNA, and the V and J assignments and clone size from that table. The sample contains under 550,000 clones, 85% to 90% of which appear only once. Followed over time, Seattle patients had been enrolled while infection was active.

The source material was peripheral blood. The chain employs TRBV5-1 and TRBJ2-4; D is possibly TRBD1 (6 bases). This sequence was found in a man aged 18 to 30 with COVID-19, enrolled during active disease. The CDR3 sequence: CASSLTGTIQYF. The CDR3, as DNA: TGCGCCAGCAGCTTGACAGGGACCATTCAGTACTTC. Looking up the rest from reference TRBV5-1 and TRBJ2-4 gives the full variable domain: KAGVTQTPRYLIKTRGQQVTLSCSPISGHRSVSWYQQTPGQGLQFLFEYFSETQRNKGNFPGRFSGRQFSNSRSEMNVSTLELGDSALYLCASSLTGTIQYFGAGTRLSVL.